This TCR beta chain was sequenced in a study of blood T cell repertoires in COVID-19. Assay: immunoSEQ multiplex PCR; the TCRdb copy retains only in-frame clones and omits some. The table has around 140,000 clones, 80% to 90% seen once. Germline CDR1 is SNHLY and CDR2 is FYNNEI. The CDR3 runs 17 residues. V lost 6 bases and J 2 bases, leaving 23 bases between the germline ends. The receptor was derived from a man in his late teens or twenties with COVID-19, enrolled during active disease. This sequence joins TRBV2 and TRBJ2-7, with a tentative D call TRBD2 (6 bases). The specimen was peripheral blood. CDR3: CASSSPMGWGLTYEQYF. CDR3 DNA sequence: TGTGCCAGCAGCTCTCCAATGGGGTGGGGACTTACCTACGAGCAGTACTTC.